This T cell receptor (beta chain) was captured in a study of blood T cells in healthy people across ages. This clonotype has just a few counts. The junction and the germline gene differ at one end; a read error may be behind it. Next came a second PCR, run for about 6 to 12 cycles, which used a sample-barcoded 5' primer along with a J-beta primer mix. From each sample, at least 2.5 million paired-end reads containing CDR3 were obtained. TCRdb used MiXCR to reprocess the 5' RACE reads, holding one entry per CDR3 protein. Found here are roughly 1 million distinct CDR3 sequences, under 30% of them singletons; the top ten hold less than 0.75%. Germline CDR1 is SQVTM and CDR2 is ANQGSEA. This CDR3 is 11 amino acids long. Each sample used at least 6 million PBMCs. This sample was also put to use in a study of T cells of mothers and their children. This second report adds: RNA extracted was entirely used for cDNA synthesis, around 1.5 ug per 15 ul. Sequencing revealed no T cell clones that were persistent and microchimeric.

This chain connects TRBV29-1 to TRBJ2-2; D is unclear. Sequenced sample: blood. This TCR derives from a girl between 2 and 10 years old in good health. The CDR3 protein is CGVKDTGELFF. The CDR3 region has the DNA TGCGGCGTGAAAGACACCGGGGAGCTGTTTTTT.